In its sample, the clone carrying this TCR beta chain ranks as medium-sized. Its target is unknown. Trimming shortened V by 4 bases and J by 0 bases, and 3 bases separated the two germline ends. Germline CDR1 is LGHDT and CDR2 is YNNKEL (reference sequence). The CDR3 length is 12 residues. This record belongs to a study of spatial heterogeneity in lung cancer. Study in general: Sequencing consistently turned up more beta-chain sequences than alpha-chain sequences. For tumor regions, TCR transcript counts showed a strong correlation with a T cell module score derived from matched bulk RNA-seq. Regarding the study as a whole: One measure, the expanded intratumoral alpha and beta TCR count, tracked tumor mutation counts.

Time point described: sample taken at primary tumor resection. Unsorted whole RNA from tumor, nontumor lung or frozen PBMC underwent sequencing. A distinct unique molecular identifier was carried by each TCR cDNA molecule. TCRdb ran MiXCR on the 5' RACE reads and lists one entry per CDR3 protein. The repertoire includes over 6,000 distinct CDR3 sequences, about 1.5% of them detected once, and 9.7% sits in the top ten. The V gene is TRBV3-1, the J gene TRBJ2-5; D is unresolved. The receptor comes from a male donor with early-stage non-small cell lung cancer. The sample in question was lung tumor tissue, obtained at surgery. CDR3 sequence (DNA): TGTGCCAGCAGCCTGAACCAAGAGACCCAGTACTTC. Protein sequence: CASSLNQETQYF.